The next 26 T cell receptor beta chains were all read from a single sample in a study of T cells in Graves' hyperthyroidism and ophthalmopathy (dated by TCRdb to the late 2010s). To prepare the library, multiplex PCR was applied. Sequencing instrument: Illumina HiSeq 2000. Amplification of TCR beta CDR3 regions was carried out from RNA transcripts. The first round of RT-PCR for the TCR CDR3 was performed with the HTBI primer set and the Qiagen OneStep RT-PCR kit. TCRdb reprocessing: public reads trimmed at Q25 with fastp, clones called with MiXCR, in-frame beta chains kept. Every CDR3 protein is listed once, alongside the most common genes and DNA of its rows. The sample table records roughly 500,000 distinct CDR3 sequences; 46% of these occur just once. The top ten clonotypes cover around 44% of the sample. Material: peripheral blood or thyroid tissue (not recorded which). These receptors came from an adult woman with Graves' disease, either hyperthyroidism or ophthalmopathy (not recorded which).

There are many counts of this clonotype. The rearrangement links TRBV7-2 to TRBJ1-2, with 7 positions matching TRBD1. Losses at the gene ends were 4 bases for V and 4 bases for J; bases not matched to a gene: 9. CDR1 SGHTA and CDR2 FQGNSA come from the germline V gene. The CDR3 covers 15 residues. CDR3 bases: TGTGCCAGCAGCTCGGCGACAGGGCAAGGCTATGGCTACACCTTC. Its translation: CASSSATGQGYGYTF.

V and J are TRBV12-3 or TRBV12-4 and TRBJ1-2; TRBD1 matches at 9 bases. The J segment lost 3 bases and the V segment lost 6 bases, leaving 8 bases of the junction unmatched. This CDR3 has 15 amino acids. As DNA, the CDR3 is TGTGCCAGCAGACGGACAGGGGTTGGGTACTATGGCTACACCTTC. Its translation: CASRRTGVGYYGYTF.

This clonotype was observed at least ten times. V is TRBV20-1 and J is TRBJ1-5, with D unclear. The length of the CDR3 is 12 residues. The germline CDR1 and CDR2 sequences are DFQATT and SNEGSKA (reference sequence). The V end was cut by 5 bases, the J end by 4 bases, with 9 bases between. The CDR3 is CSAGTVNQPQHF. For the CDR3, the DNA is TGCAGTGCTGGCACGGTTAATCAGCCCCAGCATTTT.

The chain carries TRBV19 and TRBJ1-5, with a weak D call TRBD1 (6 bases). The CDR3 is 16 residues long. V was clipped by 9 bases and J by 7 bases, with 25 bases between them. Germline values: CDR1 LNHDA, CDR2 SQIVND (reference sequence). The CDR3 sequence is CASRSGNRVLGQPQHF. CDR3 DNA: TGTGCCAGCCGCTCGGGGAACAGGGTCCTGGGGCAGCCCCAGCATTTT.

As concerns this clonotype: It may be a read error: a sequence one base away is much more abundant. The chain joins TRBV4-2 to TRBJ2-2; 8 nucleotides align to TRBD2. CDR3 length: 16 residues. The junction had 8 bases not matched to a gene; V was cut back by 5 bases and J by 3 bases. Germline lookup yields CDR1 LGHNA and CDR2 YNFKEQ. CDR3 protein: CASSISGAIDTGELFF. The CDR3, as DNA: TGTGCCAGCAGCATTAGCGGGGCTATCGACACCGGGGAGCTGTTTTTT.

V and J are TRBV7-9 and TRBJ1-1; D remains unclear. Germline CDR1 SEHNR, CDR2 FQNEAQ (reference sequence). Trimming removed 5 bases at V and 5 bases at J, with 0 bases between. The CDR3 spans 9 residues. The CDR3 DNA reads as TGTGCCAGCAGCACTGAAGCTTTCTTT. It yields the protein CASSTEAFF.

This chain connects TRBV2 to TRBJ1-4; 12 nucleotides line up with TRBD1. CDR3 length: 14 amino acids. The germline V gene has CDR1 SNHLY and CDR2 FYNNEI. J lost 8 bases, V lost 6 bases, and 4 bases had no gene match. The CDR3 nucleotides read TGTGCCAGCAGCGGGACAGGGGGCCAAGAAAAACTGTTTTTT. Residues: CASSGTGGQEKLFF.

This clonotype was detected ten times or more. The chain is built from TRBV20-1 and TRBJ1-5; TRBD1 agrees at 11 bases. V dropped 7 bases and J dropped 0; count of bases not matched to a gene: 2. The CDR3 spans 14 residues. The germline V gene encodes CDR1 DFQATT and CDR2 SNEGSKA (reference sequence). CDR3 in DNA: TGCAGTGTCGGGACAGGGGGTAGCAATCAGCCCCAGCATTTT. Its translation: CSVGTGGSNQPQHF.

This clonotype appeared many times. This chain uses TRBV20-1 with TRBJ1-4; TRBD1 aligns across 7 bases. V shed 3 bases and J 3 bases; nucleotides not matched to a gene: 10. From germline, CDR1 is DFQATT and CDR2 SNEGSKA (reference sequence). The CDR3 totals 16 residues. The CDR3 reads CSASDVTGTANEKLFF. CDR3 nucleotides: TGCAGTGCTAGTGACGTCACCGGGACAGCTAATGAAAAACTGTTTTTT.

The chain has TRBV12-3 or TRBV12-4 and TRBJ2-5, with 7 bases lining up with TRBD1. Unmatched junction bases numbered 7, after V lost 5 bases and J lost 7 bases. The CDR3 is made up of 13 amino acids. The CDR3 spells CASSRQGEGTQYF. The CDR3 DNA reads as TGTGCCAGCAGTCGACAGGGCGAGGGGACCCAGTACTTC.

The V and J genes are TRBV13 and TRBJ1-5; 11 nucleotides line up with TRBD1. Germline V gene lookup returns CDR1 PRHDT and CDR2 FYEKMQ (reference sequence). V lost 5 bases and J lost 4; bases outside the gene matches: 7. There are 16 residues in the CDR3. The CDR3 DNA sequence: TGTGCCAGCAGCAGCGGGACAGGGGGAAGAAATCAGCCCCAGCATTTT. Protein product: CASSSGTGGRNQPQHF.

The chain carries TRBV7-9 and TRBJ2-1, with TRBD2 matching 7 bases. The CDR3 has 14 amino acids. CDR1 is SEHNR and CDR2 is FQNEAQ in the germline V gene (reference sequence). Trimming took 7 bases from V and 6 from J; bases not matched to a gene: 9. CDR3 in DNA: TGTGCCAGCAACAGCGGGAAGCTCCGCAATGAGCAGTTCTTC. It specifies CASNSGKLRNEQFF.

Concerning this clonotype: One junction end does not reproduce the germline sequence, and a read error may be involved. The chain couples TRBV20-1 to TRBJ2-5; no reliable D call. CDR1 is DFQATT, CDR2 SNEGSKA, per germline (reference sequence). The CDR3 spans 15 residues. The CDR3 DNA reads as TGCAGTGCTAGCGGTACCAATTCGGGCCAAGAGGCCCAGTACTTC. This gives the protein CSASGTNSGQEAQYF.

CDR3 coding DNA: TGTGCCAGCAGCGTGGGACAGGGGTCGACCTACGAGCAGTACTTC. Its translation: CASSVGQGSTYEQYF. The chain couples TRBV6-5 to TRBJ2-7; 10 positions match TRBD1. Per the germline V gene, CDR1 is MNHEY and CDR2 is SVGAGI. Unmatched junction bases numbered 7, after V lost 6 bases and J lost 2 bases. The CDR3 loop spans 15 amino acids.

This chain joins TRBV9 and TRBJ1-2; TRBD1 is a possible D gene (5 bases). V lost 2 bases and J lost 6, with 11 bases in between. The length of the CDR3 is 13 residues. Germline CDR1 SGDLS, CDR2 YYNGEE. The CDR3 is CASSVRVMDGYTF. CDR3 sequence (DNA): TGTGCCAGCAGCGTCAGGGTGATGGATGGCTACACCTTC. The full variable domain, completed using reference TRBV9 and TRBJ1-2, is DSGVTQTPKHLITATGQRVTLRCSPRSGDLSVYWYQQSLDQGLQFLIQYYNGEERAKGNILERFSAQQFPDLHSELNLSSLELGDSALYFCASSVRVMDGYTFGSGTRLTVV.

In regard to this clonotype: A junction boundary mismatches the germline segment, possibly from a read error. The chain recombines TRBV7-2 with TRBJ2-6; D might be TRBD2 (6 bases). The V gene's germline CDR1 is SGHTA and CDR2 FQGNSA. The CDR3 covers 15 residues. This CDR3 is CASSQAGGKAYVLTF. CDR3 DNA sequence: TGTGCCAGCAGCCAAGCGGGCGGGAAGGCCTACGTCCTGACTTTC. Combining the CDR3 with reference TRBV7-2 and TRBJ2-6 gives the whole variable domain GAGVSQSPSNKVTEKGKDVELRCDPISGHTALYWYRQSLGQGLEFLIYFQGNSAPDKSGLPSDRFSAERTGGSVSTLTIQRTQQEDSAVYLCASSQAGGKAYVLTFGAGSRLTVL.

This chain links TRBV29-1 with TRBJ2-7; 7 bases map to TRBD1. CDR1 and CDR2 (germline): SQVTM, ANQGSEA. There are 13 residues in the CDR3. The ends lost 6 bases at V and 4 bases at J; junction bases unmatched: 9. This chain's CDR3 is CSVATGPRYEQYF. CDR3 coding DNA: TGCAGCGTAGCGACAGGGCCGAGATACGAGCAGTACTTC.

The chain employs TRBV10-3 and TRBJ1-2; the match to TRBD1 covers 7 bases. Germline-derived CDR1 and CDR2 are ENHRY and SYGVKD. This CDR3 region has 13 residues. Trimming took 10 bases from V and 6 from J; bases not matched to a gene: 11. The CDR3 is CATGKTGDDGYTF. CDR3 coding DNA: TGTGCCACCGGGAAAACAGGGGACGATGGCTACACCTTC.

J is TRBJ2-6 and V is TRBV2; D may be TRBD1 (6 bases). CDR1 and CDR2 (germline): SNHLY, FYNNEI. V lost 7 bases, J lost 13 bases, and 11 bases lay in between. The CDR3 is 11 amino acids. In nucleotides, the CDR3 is TGTGCCAGCAAGCCAGACAGGGTCCTGACTTTC. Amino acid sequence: CASKPDRVLTF.

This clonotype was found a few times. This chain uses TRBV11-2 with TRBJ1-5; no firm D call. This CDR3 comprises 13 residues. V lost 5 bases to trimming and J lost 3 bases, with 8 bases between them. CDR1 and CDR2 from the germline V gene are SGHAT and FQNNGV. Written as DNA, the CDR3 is TGTGCCAGCAGCCCGCAACCCAATCAGCCCCAGCATTTT. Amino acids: CASSPQPNQPQHF.

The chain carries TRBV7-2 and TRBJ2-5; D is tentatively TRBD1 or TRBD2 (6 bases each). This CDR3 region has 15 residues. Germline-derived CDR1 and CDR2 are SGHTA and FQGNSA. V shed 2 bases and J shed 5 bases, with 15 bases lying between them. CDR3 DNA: TGTGCCAGCAGCTTATCGGCAGGGGCGGGGGAGACCCAGTACTTC. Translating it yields CASSLSAGAGETQYF.

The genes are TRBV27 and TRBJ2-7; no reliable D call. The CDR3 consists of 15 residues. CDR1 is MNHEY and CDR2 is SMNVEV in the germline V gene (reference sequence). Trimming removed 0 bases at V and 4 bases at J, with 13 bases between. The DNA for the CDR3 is TGTGCCAGCAGTTTATCTTGGCCTCTAACTTACGAGCAGTACTTC. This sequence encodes CASSLSWPLTYEQYF.

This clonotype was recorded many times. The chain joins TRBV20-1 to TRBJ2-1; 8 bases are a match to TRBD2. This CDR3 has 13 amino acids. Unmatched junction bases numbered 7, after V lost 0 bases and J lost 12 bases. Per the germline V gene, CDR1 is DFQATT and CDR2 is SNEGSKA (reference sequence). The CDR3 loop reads CSARDRGRRRQFF. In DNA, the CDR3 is TGCAGTGCTAGAGATCGCGGGAGGAGGAGGCAGTTCTTC.

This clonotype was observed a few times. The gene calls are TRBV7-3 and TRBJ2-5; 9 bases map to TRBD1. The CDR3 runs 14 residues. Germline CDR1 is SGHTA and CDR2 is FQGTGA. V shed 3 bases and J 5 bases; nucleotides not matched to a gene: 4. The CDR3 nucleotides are TGTGCCAGCAGCTTGACAGGGGGTAGGGAGACCCAGTACTTC. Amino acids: CASSLTGGRETQYF.

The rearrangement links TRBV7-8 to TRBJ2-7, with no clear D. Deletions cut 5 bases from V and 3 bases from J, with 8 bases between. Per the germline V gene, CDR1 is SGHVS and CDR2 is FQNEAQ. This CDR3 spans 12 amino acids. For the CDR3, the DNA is TGTGCCAGCAGCCCGCCTGACTACGAGCAGTACTTC. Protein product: CASSPPDYEQYF. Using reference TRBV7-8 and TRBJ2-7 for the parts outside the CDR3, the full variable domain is GAGVSQSPRYKVAKRGQDVALRCDPISGHVSLFWYQQALGQGPEFLTYFQNEAQLDKSGLPSDRFFAERPEGSVSTLKIQRTQQEDSAVYLCASSPPDYEQYFGPGTRLTVT.

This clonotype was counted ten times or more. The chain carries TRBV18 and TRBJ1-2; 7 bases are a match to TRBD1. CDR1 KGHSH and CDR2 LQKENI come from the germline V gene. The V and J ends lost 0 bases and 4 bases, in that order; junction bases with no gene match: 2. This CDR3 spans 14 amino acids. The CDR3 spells CASSPPGDSYGYTF. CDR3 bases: TGTGCCAGCTCACCACCGGGGGACAGCTATGGCTACACCTTC.